The present entry profiles one T cell receptor (beta chain) with its context. Some clones are missing from TCRdb's copy, which holds only in-frame ones; the method was immunoSEQ multiplex PCR. The sample yields around 200,000 clones, roughly 86% seen once. The data originate from a study of blood T cell repertoires in COVID-19. In the study overall: The cDNA or gDNA used as material had been derived from T cells, B-cell-depleted T cells, or PBMCs.

The sequence was collected from a man younger than 35 with active or convalescent COVID-19. Material: peripheral blood.

CDR3 in DNA: TGTGCCAGCTCACCACCCCCTTCGACAGGGATGAGTGAAAAACTGTTTTTT. This encodes CASSPPPSTGMSEKLFF. V gene TRBV18 combines with J gene TRBJ1-4; 7 nucleotides match TRBD1. Germline CDR1 reads KGHSH; CDR2 reads LQKENI. The J segment lost 7 bases and the V segment lost 0 bases, leaving 11 bases of the junction unmatched. The CDR3 consists of 17 residues.